Listed below are T cell receptor beta chains from one sample, sequenced in a study of T cells expressing NK-cell markers. TCRdb reprocessed the 5' RACE reads; each CDR3 protein has one entry and no DNA is given. The data include 150,000 to 180,000 distinct CDR3 sequences; the top ten clones carry more than 35%. Material: blood T cells: a sorted CD56 or NKG2C T cell subset, CD4+ or CD8+ T cells, or bulk PBMC T cells (not recorded which). These TCRs come from a woman between 50 and 59 years old in good health. Both conserved end residues are part of each CDR3. Each record gives: V gene, J gene, CDR3 protein.

>TRBV12-3/TRBV12-4|TRBJ2-7
CATRSTSGAYEQYF
>TRBV3-1|TRBJ2-3
CASSPGTSGRPGDTQYF
>TRBV5-1|TRBJ1-1
CASSLWGLNTEAFF
>TRBV12-3/TRBV12-4|TRBJ2-1
CASSPRGAYEQFF
>TRBV13|TRBJ2-2
CASSPGHPAGGELFF
>TRBV13|TRBJ1-1
CASSLVVNTEAFF
>TRBV24-1|TRBJ2-3
CATSDFRQGDTQYF
>TRBV14|TRBJ2-1
CASSQDRKRHLYNEQFF
>TRBV30|TRBJ2-7
CAWSVHEEQYF
>TRBV20-1|TRBJ2-3
CSAPTGLDTQYF
>TRBV11-2|TRBJ1-2
CASSHGGGNYGYTF
>TRBV11-2|TRBJ2-1
CASSPHALGHNEQFF
>TRBV10-2|TRBJ2-7
CATLTGSSSYEQYF
>TRBV5-1|TRBJ2-2
CASSLETDVGELFF
>TRBV7-9|TRBJ1-5
CASSLGQGGEPQHF
>TRBV6-2/TRBV6-3|TRBJ1-1
CASSAGGYTEAFF
>TRBV12-3/TRBV12-4|TRBJ2-7
CASSFDSYEQYF
>TRBV15|TRBJ2-1
CATSSTSDLSYNEQFF
>TRBV12-3/TRBV12-4|TRBJ1-2
CASSLRTIYGYTF
>TRBV7-3|TRBJ2-1
CASSISGYNEQFF
>TRBV27|TRBJ2-1
CASSSKTESSYNEQFF
>TRBV4-1|TRBJ1-1
CASSQGVGRNTEAFF
>TRBV20-1|TRBJ2-4
CSAPPTSGNYIQYF
>TRBV27|TRBJ1-4
CASSYVRQGIEKLFF
>TRBV7-9|TRBJ1-1
CASSLDLNTEAFF
>TRBV12-3/TRBV12-4|TRBJ2-3
CASTRVAGGPGDTQYF
>TRBV5-6|TRBJ1-4
CASSLQGALQEKLFF
>TRBV4-1|TRBJ2-7
CASSHRLAGGGTYEQYF
>TRBV12-3/TRBV12-4|TRBJ1-1
CAGRDRGPTEAFF
>TRBV6-1|TRBJ2-1
CASREGTGSYNEQFF
>TRBV5-1|TRBJ2-1
CASSLLSGSYNEQFF
>TRBV20-1|TRBJ2-5
CSVLTTSGRANSPLETQYF
>TRBV10-1|TRBJ2-1
CASSGVLAEGHNEQFF
>TRBV27|TRBJ2-1
CASNSIASYNEQFF
>TRBV24-1|TRBJ2-6
CATSDFSGANVLTF
>TRBV9|TRBJ2-2
CASSLYGLAGEDGGELFF
>TRBV28|TRBJ1-2
CASSSDYGYTF
>TRBV4-2|TRBJ2-3
CASSLEIRDTQYF
>TRBV12-3/TRBV12-4|TRBJ1-2
CASSPPGRNYGYTF
>TRBV20-1|TRBJ1-1
CSARGSGGTDTEAFF
>TRBV10-3|TRBJ1-1
CAISGDTNGEAFF
>TRBV9|TRBJ2-1
CASSHSGRPYNEQFF
>TRBV4-1|TRBJ2-3
CASSLRLAGGPDTQYF
>TRBV7-2|TRBJ2-1
CASSSRPGNEQFF
>TRBV7-8|TRBJ2-3
CASSSGPRSTDTQYF
>TRBV27|TRBJ1-4
CASSPGTLTNEKLFF
>TRBV25-1|TRBJ2-1
CASKKAGLDEQFF
>TRBV29-1|TRBJ2-2
CSVERLAREGAGELFF
>TRBV13|TRBJ2-5
CASSPPWTGKETQYF
>TRBV2|TRBJ2-2
CASSEESTAANTGELFF
>TRBV5-5|TRBJ2-3
CASSLIPTGTDTQYF
>TRBV7-2|TRBJ2-3
CASSLNGPTDTQYF